This entry lists 21 T cell receptor beta chains sequenced from one sample in a study of cytomegalovirus exposure and HLA in healthy donors. Vbeta (60) and Jbeta (13) primers were used in the PCR. Sequencing used immunoSEQ multiplex PCR; TCRdb keeps in-frame clones, though not all of them. The data contain approximately 160,000 clones, over 80% of them singletons. Specimen: PBMCs. These receptors came from a woman aged 45-65 years in good health and CMV-seropositive.

The chain combines TRBV19 with TRBJ1-5, with 10 bases fitting TRBD1. CDR1 is LNHDA, CDR2 SQIVND, per germline (reference sequence). J lost 6 bases, V lost 1 base, and 12 bases had no gene match. The CDR3 has 18 residues. The CDR3: CASSIAPGQGMLGQPQHF. Written as DNA, the CDR3 is TGTGCCAGTAGTATAGCCCCGGGACAGGGGATGTTAGGTCAGCCCCAGCATTTT.

CDR3 in amino acids: CASSSTDSTGELFF. The CDR3 nucleotides read TGTGCCAGCAGCTCGACCGACTCTACCGGGGAGCTGTTTTTT. J is TRBJ2-2 and V is TRBV7-9; no firm D call. CDR1 and CDR2 from the germline V gene are SEHNR and FQNEAQ (reference sequence). There are 14 residues in the CDR3. V lost 4 bases to trimming and J lost 5 bases, with 11 bases between them.

The chain combines TRBV19 with TRBJ1-1; TRBD1 is a possible D gene (6 bases). Germline V gene sequence: CDR1 LNHDA, CDR2 SQIVND (reference sequence). This CDR3 comprises 13 residues. With 4 bases removed from V and 11 bases from J, the gap between germline ends came to 17 bases. CDR3 bases: TGTGCCAGTAGTACCCGTCTCAGGGGCGATGCTTTCTTT. Encoded protein: CASSTRLRGDAFF.

The chain employs TRBV2 and TRBJ2-7; D unresolved. The CDR3 is 17 residues long. Trimming cost V 4 bases and J 4 bases, with 23 bases left between them. CDR1 is SNHLY, CDR2 FYNNEI, per germline. CDR3 sequence: CASSGFSHLSPMYEQYF. The CDR3 DNA sequence: TGTGCCAGCAGTGGGTTTAGTCACCTATCCCCTATGTACGAGCAGTACTTC.

V gene TRBV15 combines with J gene TRBJ1-4, with TRBD1 matching over 8 bases. The CDR3 consists of 15 residues. Germline values: CDR1 LNHNV, CDR2 YYDKDF (reference sequence). Unmatched junction bases numbered 10, after V lost 6 bases and J lost 7 bases. The CDR3 reads CATRTRTGQGEKLFF. The CDR3 nucleotides read TGTGCCACCAGAACCCGGACAGGGCAAGGTGAAAAACTGTTTTTT.

This chain links TRBV19 with TRBJ2-6; weak D call: TRBD1 (5 bases). V gave up 4 bases and J gave up 2 bases, with 9 bases separating them. CDR1 and CDR2 (germline): LNHDA, SQIVND (reference sequence). This CDR3 has 15 amino acids. For the CDR3, the DNA is TGTGCCAGTAGTAAATCAGGGCCTGGGGCCAACGTCCTGACTTTC. This translates into CASSKSGPGANVLTF.

This sequence joins TRBV15 and TRBJ1-2; TRBD1 agrees at 8 bases. The CDR3 length is 13 residues. Germline V gives CDR1 LNHNV, CDR2 YYDKDF (reference sequence). The J segment lost 6 bases and the V segment lost 1 base, leaving 1 base of the junction unmatched. CDR3: CATSRVTGDGYTF. CDR3 in DNA: TGTGCCACCAGCAGAGTGACAGGGGATGGCTACACCTTC.

The rearrangement joins TRBV6-5 to TRBJ1-1, with TRBD1 as a possible D gene (6 bases). Germline V gene sequence: CDR1 MNHEY, CDR2 SVGAGI. V lost 6 bases and J lost 4, with 12 bases in between. CDR3 length: 13 residues. This chain's CDR3 is CASSPTGSTEAFF. The CDR3 DNA is TGTGCCAGCAGCCCCACAGGGAGCACTGAAGCTTTCTTT.

This clone was counted a few times. The CDR3: CASSSAVNTEAFF. Here the CDR3 DNA reads TGTGCCAGCAGTTCCGCGGTGAACACTGAAGCTTTCTTT. The chain recombines TRBV27 with TRBJ1-1; D not resolved. V lost 4 bases to trimming and J lost 0 bases, with 6 bases between them. The CDR3 sequence is 13 residues long. Looked up from germline, CDR1 is MNHEY and CDR2 is SMNVEV (reference sequence).

The chain combines TRBV27 with TRBJ2-3, with D tentatively TRBD1 (5 bases). Germline CDR1 MNHEY, CDR2 SMNVEV (reference sequence). Trimming removed 5 bases from V and 6 bases from J, with 12 bases in between. CDR3 length equals 13 residues. CDR3 protein: CASSEYHRDTQYF. For the CDR3, the DNA is TGTGCCAGCAGTGAGTACCACAGGGATACGCAGTATTTT.

V usage is TRBV4-2 and J usage is TRBJ1-4; D not certain. CDR3 size: 15 residues. Trimming removed 4 bases at V and 0 bases at J, with 9 bases between. Germline V lookup: CDR1 LGHNA, CDR2 YNFKEQ. The DNA of the CDR3 is TGTGCCAGCAGCCCCCAGATTGCAACTAATGAAAAACTGTTTTTT. As protein: CASSPQIATNEKLFF.

The chain is built from TRBV6-5 and TRBJ2-6; tentatively, D is TRBD2 (5 bases). V lost 6 bases and J 6 bases, leaving 9 bases between the germline ends. The CDR3 consists of 13 residues. Looked up from germline, CDR1 is MNHEY and CDR2 is SVGAGI. In nucleotides, the CDR3 is TGTGCCAGCAGACCGGGGTTGGCCAACGTCCTGACTTTC. It translates to CASRPGLANVLTF.

This sequence joins TRBV4-3 and TRBJ2-7; unclear D gene. Deletions cut 1 base from V and 1 base from J, with 8 bases between. Looked up from germline, CDR1 is LGHNA and CDR2 is YSLEER. The CDR3 runs to 14 residues. CDR3 coding DNA: TGCGCCAGCAGCCAAGGCCGTCTATCCTACGAGCAGTACTTC. Protein: CASSQGRLSYEQYF.

J is TRBJ2-5 and V is TRBV5-1; 10 bases are a match to TRBD2. Germline assignment: CDR1 SGHRS and CDR2 YFSETQ. V shed 4 bases and J 5 bases; nucleotides not matched to a gene: 14. The CDR3 is made up of 17 amino acids. The CDR3 region is CASSHGRLAGVSETQYF. The CDR3 coding sequence is TGCGCCAGCAGCCATGGAAGGCTAGCGGGAGTTTCGGAGACCCAGTACTTC. The whole variable domain, filled in from reference TRBV5-1 and TRBJ2-5, reads KAGVTQTPRYLIKTRGQQVTLSCSPISGHRSVSWYQQTPGQGLQFLFEYFSETQRNKGNFPGRFSGRQFSNSRSEMNVSTLELGDSALYLCASSHGRLAGVSETQYFGPGTRLLVL.

This clone has only a few counts. The chain recombines TRBV11-3 with TRBJ2-7; no clear D. The CDR3 totals 15 residues. Germline-derived CDR1 and CDR2 are SGHNT and YENEEA. Trimming removed 5 bases from V and 7 bases from J, with 21 bases in between. CDR3 coding DNA: TGTGCCAGCAGCGGCAGAGGAGCCGGCCCGGTAGAGCAGTACTTC. This codes for CASSGRGAGPVEQYF.

The chain employs TRBV5-1 and TRBJ1-3, with D unclear. This CDR3 has 15 residues. Between the trimmed V and J ends, which lost 2 bases and 0 bases, there was a span of 9 bases. CDR1 SGHRS and CDR2 YFSETQ come from the germline V gene. CDR3 nucleotides: TGCGCCAGCAGCTTTTCGGGAGGCTCTGGAAACACCATATATTTT. Its protein is CASSFSGGSGNTIYF.

A remark on this clone: One junction end does not reproduce the germline sequence, and a read error may be involved. The chain carries TRBV20-1 and TRBJ1-1; 7 bases are shared with TRBD1. In germline, CDR1 is DFQATT, CDR2 SNEGSKA (reference sequence). This CDR3 region has 11 residues. This CDR3 is CSARDRDEAFF. The CDR3 DNA sequence: TGCAGTGCTCGAGACAGGGATGAAGCTTTCTTT.

The chain is built from TRBV7-3 and TRBJ2-1, with TRBD2 matching over 7 bases. Germline loops: CDR1 SGHTA, CDR2 FQGTGA. V was clipped by 3 bases and J by 4 bases; unmatched bases: 9. The CDR3 is 16 residues long. CDR3 residues: CASSFSGPSGYNEQFF. The CDR3 DNA sequence: TGTGCCAGCAGCTTTTCCGGGCCTAGCGGTTACAATGAGCAGTTCTTC.

The V and J genes are TRBV9 and TRBJ1-1; TRBD1 matches 7 bases. The CDR3 has 13 amino acids. Looked up from germline, CDR1 is SGDLS and CDR2 is YYNGEE. V shed 4 bases, J shed 6 bases, and the junction held 6 bases outside the gene matches. CDR3 sequence reads: CASSPGQASEAFF. The CDR3 DNA sequence: TGTGCCAGCAGCCCTGGACAGGCCTCTGAAGCTTTCTTT.

This clone was detected only a few times. The rearrangement uses TRBV7-2 and TRBJ2-1, with 9 positions matching TRBD1. Losses at the gene ends were 0 bases for V and 5 bases for J; bases not matched to a gene: 5. Germline V gene sequence: CDR1 SGHTA, CDR2 FQGNSA. The CDR3 runs to 16 residues. The CDR3 reads CASSLAGGTGHNEQFF. The CDR3 DNA reads as TGTGCCAGCAGCTTAGCGGGGGGGACAGGGCACAATGAGCAGTTCTTC.

V gene TRBV28 combines with J gene TRBJ2-3, with D uncertain. Germline V gene data show CDR1 as MDHEN and CDR2 as SYDVKM. V was clipped by 4 bases and J by 2 bases, with 13 bases between them. The length of the CDR3 is 15 residues. The CDR3 sequence: CASSSAERFTDTQYF. CDR3 nucleotides: TGTGCCAGCAGTTCCGCTGAGCGTTTCACAGATACGCAGTATTTT.